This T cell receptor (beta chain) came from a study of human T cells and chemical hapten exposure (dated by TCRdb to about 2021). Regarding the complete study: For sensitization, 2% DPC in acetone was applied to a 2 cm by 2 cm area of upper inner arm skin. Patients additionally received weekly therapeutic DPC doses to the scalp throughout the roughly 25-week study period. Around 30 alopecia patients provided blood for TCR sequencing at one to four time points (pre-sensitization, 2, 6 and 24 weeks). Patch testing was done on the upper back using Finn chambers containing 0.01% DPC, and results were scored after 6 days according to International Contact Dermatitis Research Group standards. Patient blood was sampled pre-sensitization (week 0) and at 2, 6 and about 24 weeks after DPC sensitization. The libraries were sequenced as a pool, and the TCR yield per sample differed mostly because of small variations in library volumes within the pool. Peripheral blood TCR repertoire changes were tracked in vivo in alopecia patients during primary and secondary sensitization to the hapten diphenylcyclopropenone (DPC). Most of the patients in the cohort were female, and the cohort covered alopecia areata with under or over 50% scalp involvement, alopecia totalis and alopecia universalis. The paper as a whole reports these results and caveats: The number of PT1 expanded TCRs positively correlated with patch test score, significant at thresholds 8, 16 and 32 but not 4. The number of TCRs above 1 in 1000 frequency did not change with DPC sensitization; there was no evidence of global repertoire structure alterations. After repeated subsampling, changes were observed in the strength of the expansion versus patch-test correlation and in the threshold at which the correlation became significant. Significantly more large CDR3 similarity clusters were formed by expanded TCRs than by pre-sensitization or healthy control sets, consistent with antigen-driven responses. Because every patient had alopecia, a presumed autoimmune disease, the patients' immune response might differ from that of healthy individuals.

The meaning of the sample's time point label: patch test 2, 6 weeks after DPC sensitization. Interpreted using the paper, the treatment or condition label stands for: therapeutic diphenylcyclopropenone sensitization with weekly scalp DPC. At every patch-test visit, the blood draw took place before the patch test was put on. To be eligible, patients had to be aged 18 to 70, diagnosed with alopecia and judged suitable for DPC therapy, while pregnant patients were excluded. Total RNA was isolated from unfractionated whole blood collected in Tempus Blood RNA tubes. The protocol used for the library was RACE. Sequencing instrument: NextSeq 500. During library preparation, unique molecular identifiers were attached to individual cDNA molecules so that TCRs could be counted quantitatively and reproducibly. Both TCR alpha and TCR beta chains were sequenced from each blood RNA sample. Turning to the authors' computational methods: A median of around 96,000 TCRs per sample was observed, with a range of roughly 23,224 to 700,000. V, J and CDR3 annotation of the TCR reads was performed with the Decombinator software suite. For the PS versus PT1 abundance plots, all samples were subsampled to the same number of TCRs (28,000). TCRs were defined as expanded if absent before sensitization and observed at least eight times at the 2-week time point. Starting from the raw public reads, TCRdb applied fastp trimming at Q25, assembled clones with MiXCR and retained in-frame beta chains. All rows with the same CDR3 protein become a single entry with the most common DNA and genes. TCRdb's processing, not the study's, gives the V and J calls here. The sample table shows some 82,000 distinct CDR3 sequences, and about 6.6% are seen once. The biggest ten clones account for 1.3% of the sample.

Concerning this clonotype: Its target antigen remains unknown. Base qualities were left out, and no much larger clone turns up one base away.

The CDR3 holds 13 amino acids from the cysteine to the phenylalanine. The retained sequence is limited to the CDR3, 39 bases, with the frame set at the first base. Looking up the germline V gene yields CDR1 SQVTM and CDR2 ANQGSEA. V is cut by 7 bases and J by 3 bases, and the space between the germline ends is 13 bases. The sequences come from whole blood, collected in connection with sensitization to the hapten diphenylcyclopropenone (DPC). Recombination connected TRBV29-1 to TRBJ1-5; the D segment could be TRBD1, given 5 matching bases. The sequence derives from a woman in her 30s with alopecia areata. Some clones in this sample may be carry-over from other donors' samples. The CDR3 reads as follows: CSADSQVNQPQHF. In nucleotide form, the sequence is TGCAGCGCCGACAGTCAGGTCAATCAGCCCCAGCATTTT.